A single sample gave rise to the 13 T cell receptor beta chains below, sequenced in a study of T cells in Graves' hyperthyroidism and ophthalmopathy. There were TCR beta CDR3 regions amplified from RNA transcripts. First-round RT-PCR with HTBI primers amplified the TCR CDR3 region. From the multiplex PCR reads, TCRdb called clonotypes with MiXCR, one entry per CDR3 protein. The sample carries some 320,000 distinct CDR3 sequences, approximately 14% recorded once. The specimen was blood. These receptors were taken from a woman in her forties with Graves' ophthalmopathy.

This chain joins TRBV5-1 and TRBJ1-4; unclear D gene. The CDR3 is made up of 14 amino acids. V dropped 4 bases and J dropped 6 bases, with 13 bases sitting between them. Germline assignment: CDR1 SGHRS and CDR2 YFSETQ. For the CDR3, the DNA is TGCGCCAGCAGCGACGGTGTCGGGGATGAAAAACTGTTTTTT. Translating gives CASSDGVGDEKLFF. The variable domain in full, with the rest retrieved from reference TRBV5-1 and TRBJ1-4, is KAGVTQTPRYLIKTRGQQVTLSCSPISGHRSVSWYQQTPGQGLQFLFEYFSETQRNKGNFPGRFSGRQFSNSRSEMNVSTLELGDSALYLCASSDGVGDEKLFFGSGTQLSVL.

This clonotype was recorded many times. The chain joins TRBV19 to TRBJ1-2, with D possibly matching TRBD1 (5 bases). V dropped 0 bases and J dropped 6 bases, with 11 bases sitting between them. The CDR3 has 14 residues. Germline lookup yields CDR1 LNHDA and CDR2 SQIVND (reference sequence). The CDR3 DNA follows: TGTGCCAGTAGTATAGATGTCAGGGTCCATGGCTACACCTTC. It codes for CASSIDVRVHGYTF.

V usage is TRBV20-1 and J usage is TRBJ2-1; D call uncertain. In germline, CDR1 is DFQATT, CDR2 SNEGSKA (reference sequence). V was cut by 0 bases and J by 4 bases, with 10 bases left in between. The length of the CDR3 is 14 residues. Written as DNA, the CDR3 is TGCAGTGCTAGAGATTTCCAGGAATACAATGAGCAGTTCTTC. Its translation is CSARDFQEYNEQFF.

Here the CDR3 reads CSALIPDRNSFPTYEQYF. For the CDR3, the DNA is TGCAGTGCCCTCATTCCCGACAGGAATTCATTCCCAACCTACGAGCAGTACTTC. The chain joins TRBV20-1 to TRBJ2-7; tentatively, D is TRBD1 (6 bases). CDR3 length: 18 amino acids. Trimming stripped 6 bases from V and 2 bases from J, with 29 bases between. Germline values: CDR1 DFQATT, CDR2 SNEGSKA (reference sequence).

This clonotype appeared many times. The DNA of the CDR3 is TGTGCCAGCAGACTGACCGAGGTCTATGGCTACACCTTC. Amino acid sequence: CASRLTEVYGYTF. The chain combines TRBV6-1 with TRBJ1-2; no clear D. Trimming took 6 bases from V and 4 from J, leaving 12 bases between them. The CDR3 is 13 residues long. The V gene's germline CDR1 is MNHNS and CDR2 SASEGT.

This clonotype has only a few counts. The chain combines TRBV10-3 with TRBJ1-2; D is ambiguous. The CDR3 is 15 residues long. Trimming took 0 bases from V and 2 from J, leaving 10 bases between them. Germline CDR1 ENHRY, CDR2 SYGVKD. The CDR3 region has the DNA TGTGCCATCAGTGAGTCTTGGGGTTTCAACTATGGCTACACCTTC. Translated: CAISESWGFNYGYTF.

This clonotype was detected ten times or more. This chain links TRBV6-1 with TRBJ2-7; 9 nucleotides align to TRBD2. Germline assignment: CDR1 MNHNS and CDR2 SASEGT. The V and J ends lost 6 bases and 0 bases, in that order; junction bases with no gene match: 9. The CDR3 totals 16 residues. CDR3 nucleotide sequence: TGTGCCAGCAGGATTAGCGGGAGCACTAACTCCTACGAGCAGTACTTC. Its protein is CASRISGSTNSYEQYF.

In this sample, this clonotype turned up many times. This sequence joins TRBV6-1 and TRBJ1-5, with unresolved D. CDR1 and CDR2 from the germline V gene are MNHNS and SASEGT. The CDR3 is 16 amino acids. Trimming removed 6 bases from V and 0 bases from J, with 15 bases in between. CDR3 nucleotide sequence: TGTGCCAGCAGATACCGTAGCGCTTATAGCAATCAGCCCCAGCATTTT. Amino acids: CASRYRSAYSNQPQHF.

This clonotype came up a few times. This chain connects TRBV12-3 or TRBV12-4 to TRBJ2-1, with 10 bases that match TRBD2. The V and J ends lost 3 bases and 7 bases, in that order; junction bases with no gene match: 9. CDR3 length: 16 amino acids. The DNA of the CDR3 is TGTGCCAGCAGTTTGCGGGTGCTAGCGGGAGAGAATGAGCAGTTCTTC. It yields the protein CASSLRVLAGENEQFF.

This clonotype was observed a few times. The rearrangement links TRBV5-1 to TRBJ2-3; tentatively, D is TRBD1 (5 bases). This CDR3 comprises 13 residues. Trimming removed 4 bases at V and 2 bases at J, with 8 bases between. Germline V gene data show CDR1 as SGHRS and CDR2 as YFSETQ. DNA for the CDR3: TGCGCCAGCAGCCCAGGGTACACAGATACGCAGTATTTT. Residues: CASSPGYTDTQYF.

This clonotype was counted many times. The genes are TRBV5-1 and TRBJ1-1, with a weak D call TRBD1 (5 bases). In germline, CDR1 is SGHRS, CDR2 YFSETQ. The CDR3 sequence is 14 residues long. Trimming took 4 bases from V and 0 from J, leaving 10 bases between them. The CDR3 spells CASSPGLLNTEAFF. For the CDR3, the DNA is TGCGCCAGCAGCCCGGGACTGTTGAACACTGAAGCTTTCTTT.

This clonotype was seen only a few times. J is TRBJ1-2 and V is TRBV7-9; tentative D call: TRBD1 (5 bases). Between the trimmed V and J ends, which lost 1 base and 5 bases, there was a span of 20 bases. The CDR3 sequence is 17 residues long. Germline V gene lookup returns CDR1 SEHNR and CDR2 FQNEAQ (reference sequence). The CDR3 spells CASSLVGAAVEGYGYTF. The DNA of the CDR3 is TGTGCCAGCAGCTTAGTAGGGGCGGCGGTGGAGGGATATGGCTACACCTTC.

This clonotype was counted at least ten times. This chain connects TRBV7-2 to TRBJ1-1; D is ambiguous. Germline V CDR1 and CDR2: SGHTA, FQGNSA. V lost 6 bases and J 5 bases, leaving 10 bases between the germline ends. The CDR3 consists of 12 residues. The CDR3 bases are TGTGCCAGCAGGGGAATGGGGACTGAAGCTTTCTTT. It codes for CASRGMGTEAFF. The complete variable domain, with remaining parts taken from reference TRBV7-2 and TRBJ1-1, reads GAGVSQSPSNKVTEKGKDVELRCDPISGHTALYWYRQSLGQGLEFLIYFQGNSAPDKSGLPSDRFSAERTGGSVSTLTIQRTQQEDSAVYLCASRGMGTEAFFGQGTRLTVV.